This T cell receptor beta chain stems from a study of blood T cells in healthy people across ages. Worth noting for this clonotype: Its specificity is unknown.

Combining a sample-barcoded 5' primer with a J-beta primer mix, a second PCR ran for about 7 to 11 cycles. All samples yielded 2.5 million or more CDR3-containing paired-end reads. TCRdb reprocessed the 5' RACE reads with MiXCR, giving one entry per CDR3 protein. The sample lists 540,000 or so distinct CDR3 sequences, 25% to 30% seen once, with approximately 17% in the top ten. General study points: Per-million-T-cell TCR beta diversity fell roughly linearly with age. Possibly, changes in expanded clonotypes were confounded because donor CMV status was unknown.

The sequence was collected from a woman between 65 and 79 years old in good health. The source material was blood.

CDR3 in DNA: TGTGCCAGCAGCCAAGATGAGCGGCACAATGAGCAGTTCTTC. Amino acids: CASSQDERHNEQFF. The V gene is TRBV4-2, the J gene TRBJ2-1, with a possible D match to TRBD2 (5 bases). Trimming removed 0 bases from V and 5 bases from J, with 8 bases in between. Germline V CDR1 and CDR2: LGHNA, YNFKEQ. The CDR3 covers 14 residues.